A single count supports the clone carrying this T cell receptor beta chain. This entry comes from a study of T cell responses to AZD1222 COVID-19 vaccine. TCRdb's copy holds only in-frame clones and misses some; the assay was immunoSEQ multiplex PCR. The sample has 95,000 to 150,000 clones, 85% to 90% seen once; the top ten hold approximately 30%. This CDR3 spans 15 amino acids. The V end was cut by 0 bases, the J end by 4 bases, with 13 bases between. From germline, CDR1 is MNHEY and CDR2 SVGAGI. V gene TRBV6-5 combines with J gene TRBJ2-7, with D possibly being TRBD1 (6 bases). The receptor's source is an adult in good health. The sample here was peripheral blood, taken on day 0 of AZD1222 vaccination. The CDR3 region is CASSYSLDSAYEQYF. The CDR3 nucleotides are TGTGCCAGCAGTTACTCATTGGACAGTGCGTACGAGCAGTACTTC.